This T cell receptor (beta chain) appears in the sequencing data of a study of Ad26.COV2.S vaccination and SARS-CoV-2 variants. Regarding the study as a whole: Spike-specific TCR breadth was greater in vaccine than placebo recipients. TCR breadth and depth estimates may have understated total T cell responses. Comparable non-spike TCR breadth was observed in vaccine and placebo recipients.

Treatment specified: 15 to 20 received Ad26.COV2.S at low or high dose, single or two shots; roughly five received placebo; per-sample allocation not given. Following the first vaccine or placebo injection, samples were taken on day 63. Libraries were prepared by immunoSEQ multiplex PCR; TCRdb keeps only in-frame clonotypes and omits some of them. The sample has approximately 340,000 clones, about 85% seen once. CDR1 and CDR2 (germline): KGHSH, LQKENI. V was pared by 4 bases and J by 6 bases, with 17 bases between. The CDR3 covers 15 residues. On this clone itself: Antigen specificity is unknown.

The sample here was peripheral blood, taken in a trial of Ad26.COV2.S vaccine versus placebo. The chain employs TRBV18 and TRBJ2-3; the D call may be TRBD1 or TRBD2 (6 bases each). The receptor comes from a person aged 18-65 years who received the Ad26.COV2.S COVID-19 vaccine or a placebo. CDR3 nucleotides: TGTGCCAGCTCACAAAGCTCCGGAGGGGGTGATACGCAGTATTTT. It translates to CASSQSSGGGDTQYF.